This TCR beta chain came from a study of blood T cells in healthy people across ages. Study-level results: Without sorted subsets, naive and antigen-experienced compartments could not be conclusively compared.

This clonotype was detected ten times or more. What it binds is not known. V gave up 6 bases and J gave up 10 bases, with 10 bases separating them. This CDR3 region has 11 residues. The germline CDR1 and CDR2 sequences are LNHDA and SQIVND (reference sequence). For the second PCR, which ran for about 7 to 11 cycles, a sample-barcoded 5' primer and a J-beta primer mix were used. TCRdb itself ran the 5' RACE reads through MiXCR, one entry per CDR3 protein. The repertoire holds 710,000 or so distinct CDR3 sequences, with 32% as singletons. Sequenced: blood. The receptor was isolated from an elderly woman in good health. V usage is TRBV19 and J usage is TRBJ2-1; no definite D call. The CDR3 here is CASSRSGEQFF. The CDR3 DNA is TGTGCCAGTAGCCGATCAGGAGAGCAGTTCTTC.